This T cell receptor (beta chain) emerged from a study of T cell changes during pregnancy in multiple sclerosis. This clone was observed a few times. CDR1 is WNHNN and CDR2 is SYGVQD in the germline V gene (reference sequence). The V and J ends lost 5 bases and 3 bases, in that order; junction bases with no gene match: 1. The CDR3 is 13 residues long. Some clones are missing from TCRdb's copy, which holds only in-frame ones; the method was immunoSEQ multiplex PCR. Counted here are 15,000 to 20,000 clones, more than 75% occurring once; the ten biggest clones make up under 1.5%. Sample: CD4+ T cells from peripheral blood mononuclear cells, taken in the first trimester of pregnancy. The rearrangement links TRBV10-1 to TRBJ2-1, with 7 bases identical to TRBD1. This TCR derives from a female donor in good health, enrolled as a control in a pregnancy study. The CDR3 sequence: CASSTGVYNEQFF. The CDR3 DNA follows: TGCGCCAGCAGTACAGGGGTCTACAATGAGCAGTTCTTC.